Listed below are T cell receptor beta chains from one sample, sequenced in a study of OX40 agonist ivuxolimab in advanced cancers. Clones were sequenced by immunoSEQ multiplex PCR, and TCRdb holds only the in-frame ones, with some missing. This sample has more than 75,000 clones, with roughly 80% found just once. The sequenced sample was CD4+ or CD8+ T cells sorted from blood, obtained in a trial of the OX40 agonist ivuxolimab. All receptors derive from an adult with an advanced solid tumor such as melanoma, head and neck, liver or kidney cancer. Both conserved end residues are part of each CDR3. The D gene is left open where the match is weak. A row's size may be missing; if present it is once, few, many or a size class.

J | V | size | length | D | DNA | CDR3
TRBJ2-4 | TRBV4-1 | - | 17 | TRBD1 | TGCGCCAGCAGCCAAGATCAAAGGGGGCCCGGCGGAAACATTCAGTACTTC | CASSQDQRGPGGNIQYF
TRBJ1-3 | TRBV4-3 | - | 16 | - | TGCGCCAGCAGCCAAGATTTAGGGAGTAGTGGAAACACCATATATTTT | CASSQDLGSSGNTIYF
TRBJ2-1 | TRBV4-1 | - | 15 | - | TGCGCCAGCCGCGCCGTCTTGAGCTCCTACAATGAGCAGTTCTTC | CASRAVLSSYNEQFF
TRBJ1-4 | TRBV6-1 | - | 15 | - | TGTGCCAGCAGTTCTTGGGGGTGGGCAAATGAAAAACTGTTTTTT | CASSSWGWANEKLFF
TRBJ1-6 | TRBV2 | - | 15 | - | TGTGCCAGCAACTCCAACGCTCTCTATAATTCACCCCTCCACTTT | CASNSNALYNSPLHF
TRBJ2-3 | TRBV7-9 | - | 14 | - | TGTGCCAGCAAATCCTCGGGGATGGCAGATACGCAGTATTTT | CASKSSGMADTQYF
TRBJ2-5 | TRBV9 | - | 12 | - | TGTGCCAGCAGCCCCAGTCAAGAGACCCAGTACTTC | CASSPSQETQYF
TRBJ2-1 | TRBV4-2 | - | 23 | TRBD2 | TGTGCCAGCAGCCATCCATCCCCCCGACAGGGACGACCTAGCGGGAGGGCCGGGGATGAGCAGTTCTTC | CASSHPSPRQGRPSGRAGDEQFF
TRBJ2-2 | TRBV5-6 | - | 16 | - | TGTGCCAGCAGCCTACAGGAAAATTGGATCACCGGGGAGCTGTTTTTT | CASSLQENWITGELFF
TRBJ2-1 | TRBV29-1 | - | 13 | - | TGCAGCGTTGAAGATGACCTCTACAATGAGCAGTTCTTC | CSVEDDLYNEQFF
TRBJ1-4 | TRBV6-1 | - | 14 | TRBD1 | TGTGCCATCGGGGAAGACAGGGGAGGTGAAAAACTGTTTTTT | CAIGEDRGGEKLFF
TRBJ2-6 | TRBV29-1 | - | 11 | - | TGCAGCGTTGAAGGGGCAGGGGTCCTGACTTTC | CSVEGAGVLTF
TRBJ2-3 | TRBV11-3 | - | 15 | TRBD1 | TGTGCCAGCAGCACCCGGGACAGGGTAGCAGATACGCAGTATTTT | CASSTRDRVADTQYF
TRBJ2-1 | TRBV9 | once | 15 | TRBD2 | TGTGCCAGCAGCGAGCGGGGCGGGGCCTACAATGAGCAGTTCTTC | CASSERGGAYNEQFF
TRBJ2-5 | TRBV7-2 | - | 13 | - | TGTGCCAGCAGCTTAGGACGGCGGGAGACCCAGTACTTC | CASSLGRRETQYF
TRBJ1-6 | TRBV28 | - | 14 | - | TGTGCCAGCAGTGCTCAGGGATTTGTGGCACCCCTCCACTTT | CASSAQGFVAPLHF
TRBJ1-2 | TRBV10-2 | - | 11 | - | TGCGCCAGCATCGAAGGGGATGGCTACACCTTC | CASIEGDGYTF
TRBJ2-5 | TRBV2 | - | 13 | TRBD2 | TGTGCCAGCGCGGGACTAGCGGGGGAGACCCAGTACTTC | CASAGLAGETQYF
TRBJ1-5 | TRBV18 | - | 15 | TRBD1 | TGTGCCAGCTCACCCACAGGGGGCATGTATCAGCCCCAGCATTTT | CASSPTGGMYQPQHF
TRBJ2-2 | TRBV19 | - | 16 | TRBD2 | TGTGCCACAACTAGCGGGAGGCTCGCGAACACCGGGGAGCTGTTTTTT | CATTSGRLANTGELFF
TRBJ1-1 | TRBV6-5 | - | 15 | - | TGTGCCAGCATGAACGGGGGGCCCGGTAACACTGAAGCTTTCTTT | CASMNGGPGNTEAFF
TRBJ2-1 | TRBV4-1 | once | 15 | - | TGCGCCAGCAGCCAAGGACTGAGGGGCGACAATGAGCAGTTCTTC | CASSQGLRGDNEQFF
TRBJ2-7 | TRBV9 | - | 15 | TRBD1 | TGTGCCAGCAGCGTAGTAGCCGGACAGGGGGCACGGCAGTACTTC | CASSVVAGQGARQYF
TRBJ1-3 | TRBV6-1 | - | 12 | - | TGTGCCAGCAGTGAGATTCGGGGGACGTGGGGTTTT | CASSEIRGTWGF
TRBJ1-2 | TRBV6-5 | - | 14 | - | TGTGCCAGCAGTGCCAGGGGCACCCTCTATGGCTACACCTTC | CASSARGTLYGYTF
TRBJ2-1 | TRBV6-6 | - | 15 | TRBD1 | TGTGCCAGCAGTTACTCGACAGGGCACTACAATGAGCAGTTCTTC | CASSYSTGHYNEQFF
TRBJ1-2 | TRBV10-3 | - | 17 | - | TGTGCCATCAAGCGTGGGGCCTCCTACGGAGCTAACTATGGCTACACCTTC | CAIKRGASYGANYGYTF
TRBJ1-1 | TRBV9 | - | 13 | - | TGTGCCAGCAGTTATCAATGGAACACTGAAGCTTTCTTT | CASSYQWNTEAFF